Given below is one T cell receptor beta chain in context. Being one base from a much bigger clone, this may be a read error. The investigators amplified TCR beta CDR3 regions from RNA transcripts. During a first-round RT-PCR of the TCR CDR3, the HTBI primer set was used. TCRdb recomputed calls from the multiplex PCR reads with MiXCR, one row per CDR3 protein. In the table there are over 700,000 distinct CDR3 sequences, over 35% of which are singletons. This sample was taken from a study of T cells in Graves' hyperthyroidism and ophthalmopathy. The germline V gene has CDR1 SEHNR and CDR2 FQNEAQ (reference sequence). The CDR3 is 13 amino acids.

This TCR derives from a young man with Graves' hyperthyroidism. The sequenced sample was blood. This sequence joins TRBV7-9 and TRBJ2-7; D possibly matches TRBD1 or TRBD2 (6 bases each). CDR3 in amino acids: CASRLAQGGMQYF. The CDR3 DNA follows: TGTGCCAGCAGGTTAGCGCAAGGGGGGATGCAGTACTTC.